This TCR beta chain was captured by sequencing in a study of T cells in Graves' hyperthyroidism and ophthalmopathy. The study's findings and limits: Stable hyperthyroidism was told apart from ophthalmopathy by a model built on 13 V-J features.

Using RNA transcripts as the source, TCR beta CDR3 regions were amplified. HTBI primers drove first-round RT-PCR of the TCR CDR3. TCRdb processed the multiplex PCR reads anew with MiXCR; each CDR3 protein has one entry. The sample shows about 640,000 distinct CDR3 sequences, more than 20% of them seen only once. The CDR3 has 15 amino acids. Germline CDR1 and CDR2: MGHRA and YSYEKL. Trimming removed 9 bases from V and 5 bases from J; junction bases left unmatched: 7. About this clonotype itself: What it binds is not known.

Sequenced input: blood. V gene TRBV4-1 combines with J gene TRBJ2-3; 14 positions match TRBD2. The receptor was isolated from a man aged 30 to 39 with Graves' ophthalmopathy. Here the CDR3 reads CASSRLAGGVDTQYF. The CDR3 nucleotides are TGCGCCAGTTCAAGACTAGCGGGAGGGGTAGATACGCAGTATTTT.